The 2 T cell receptor beta chains below come from one sample, sequenced in a study of OX40 agonist ivuxolimab in advanced cancers. The table came from immunoSEQ multiplex PCR; TCRdb's copy has only in-frame clones and leaves some out. The sample has about 46,000 clones, around nine tenths seen once. Sample: CD4+ or CD8+ T cells sorted from blood, taken in a trial of the OX40 agonist ivuxolimab. The receptors here all came from an adult with an advanced solid tumor such as melanoma, head and neck, liver or kidney cancer.

The gene calls are TRBV6-1 and TRBJ2-3; 8 bases fit TRBD1. Looked up from germline, CDR1 is MNHNS and CDR2 is SASEGT. The V segment lost 1 base and the J segment 6 bases; nucleotides outside the gene matches: 6. CDR3 length equals 15 residues. In nucleotides, the CDR3 is TGTGCCAGCAGTGAAGAAACAGGGGGATGGGATACGCAGTATTTT. Protein: CASSEETGGWDTQYF.

The CDR3 sequence is CASSSYGTSGNYEQYF. The DNA of the CDR3 is TGTGCCAGCAGCTCCTATGGGACTAGCGGAAACTACGAGCAGTACTTC. The chain joins TRBV7-2 to TRBJ2-5, with 11 bases fitting TRBD2. The end of the DNA is better explained by TRBJ2-7, so the J call may be wrong. Germline CDR1 and CDR2: SGHTA and FQGNSA. The CDR3 loop spans 16 amino acids.